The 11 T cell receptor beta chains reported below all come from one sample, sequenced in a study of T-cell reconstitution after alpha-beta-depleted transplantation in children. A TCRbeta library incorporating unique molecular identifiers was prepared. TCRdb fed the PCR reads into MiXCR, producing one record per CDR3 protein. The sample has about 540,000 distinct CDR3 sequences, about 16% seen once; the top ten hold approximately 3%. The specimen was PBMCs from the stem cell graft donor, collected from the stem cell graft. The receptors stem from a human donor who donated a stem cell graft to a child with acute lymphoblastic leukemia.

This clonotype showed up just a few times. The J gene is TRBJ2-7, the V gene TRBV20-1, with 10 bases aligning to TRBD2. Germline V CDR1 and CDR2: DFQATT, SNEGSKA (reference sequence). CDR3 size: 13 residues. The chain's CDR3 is CSWTSGSAYEQYF. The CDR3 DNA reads TGCAGCTGGACTAGCGGCTCAGCATACGAGCAGTACTTC.

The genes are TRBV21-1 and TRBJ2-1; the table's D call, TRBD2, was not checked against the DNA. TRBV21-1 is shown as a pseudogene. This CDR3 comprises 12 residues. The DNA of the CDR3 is TGTGCCAGCACCGGGGGGACTAGGGAATCATTCTTC. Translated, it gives CASTGGTRESFF.

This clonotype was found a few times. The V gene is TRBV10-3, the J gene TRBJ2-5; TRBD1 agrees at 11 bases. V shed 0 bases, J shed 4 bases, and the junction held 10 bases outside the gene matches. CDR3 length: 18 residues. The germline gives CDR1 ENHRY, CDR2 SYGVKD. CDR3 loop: CAISESGPGQGDPETQYF. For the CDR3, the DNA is TGTGCCATCAGTGAGTCGGGACCGGGACAGGGGGATCCAGAGACCCAGTACTTC.

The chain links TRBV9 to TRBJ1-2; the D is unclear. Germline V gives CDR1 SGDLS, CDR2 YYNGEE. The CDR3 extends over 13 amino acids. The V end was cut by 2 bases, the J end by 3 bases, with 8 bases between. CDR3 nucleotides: TGTGCCAGCAGCGTGCAGGAGCACTATGGCTACACCTTC. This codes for CASSVQEHYGYTF.

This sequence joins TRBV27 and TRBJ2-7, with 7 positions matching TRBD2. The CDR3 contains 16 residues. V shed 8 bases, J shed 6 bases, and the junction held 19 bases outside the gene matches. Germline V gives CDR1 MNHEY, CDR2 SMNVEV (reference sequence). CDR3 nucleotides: TGTGCCAGCTCTTGGGCTAGCGGTGATATGTACCGCGAGCAGTACTTC. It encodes CASSWASGDMYREQYF.

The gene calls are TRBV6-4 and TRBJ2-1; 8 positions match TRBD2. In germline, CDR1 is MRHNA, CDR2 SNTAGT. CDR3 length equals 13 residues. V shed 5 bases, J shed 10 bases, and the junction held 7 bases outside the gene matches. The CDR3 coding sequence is TGTGCCAGCAGTCCCGGGAGGGCCGGGGAGCAGTTCTTC. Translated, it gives CASSPGRAGEQFF.

The DNA for the CDR3 is TGTGCCAGTAGTGACGGAATAGGGTTCTACGAGCAGTACTTC. It is translated as CASSDGIGFYEQYF. The rearrangement joins TRBV19 to TRBJ2-7; D unclear. Germline CDR1 LNHDA, CDR2 SQIVND (reference sequence). This CDR3 has 14 residues. V gave up 5 bases and J gave up 3 bases, with 14 bases separating them.

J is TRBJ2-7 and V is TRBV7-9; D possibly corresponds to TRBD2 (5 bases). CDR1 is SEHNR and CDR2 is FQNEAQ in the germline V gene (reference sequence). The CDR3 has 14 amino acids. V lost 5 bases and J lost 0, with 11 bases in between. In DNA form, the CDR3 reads TGTGCCAGCAGCGGAGGAGTGGCCTCCTACGAGCAGTACTTC. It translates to CASSGGVASYEQYF.

The CDR3 DNA is TGTGCCAGCAGCCTAGAGACAGGGACTAACACCGGGGAGCTGTTTTTT. Amino acids: CASSLETGTNTGELFF. The rearrangement links TRBV12-3 or TRBV12-4 to TRBJ2-2, with TRBD1 as a possible D gene (7 bases). This CDR3 contains 16 residues. V was shortened by 6 bases and J by 2 bases, with 16 bases between the two germline ends.

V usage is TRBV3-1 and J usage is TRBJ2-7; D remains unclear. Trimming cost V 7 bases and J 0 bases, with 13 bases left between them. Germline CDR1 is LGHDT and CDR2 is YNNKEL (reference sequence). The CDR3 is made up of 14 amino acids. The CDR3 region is CASMLGRSSYEQYF. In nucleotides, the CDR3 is TGTGCCAGCATGCTTGGGCGGAGCTCCTACGAGCAGTACTTC.

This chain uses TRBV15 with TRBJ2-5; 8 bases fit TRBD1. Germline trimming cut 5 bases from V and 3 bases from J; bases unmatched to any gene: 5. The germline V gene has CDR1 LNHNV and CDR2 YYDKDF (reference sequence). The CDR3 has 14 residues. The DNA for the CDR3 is TGTGCCACCAGCGGAGGACAGGGAAAAGAGACCCAGTACTTC. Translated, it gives CATSGGQGKETQYF.